One and the same sample provided the 32 T cell receptor beta chains below, sequenced in a study of T cell responses to AZD1222 COVID-19 vaccine. The protocol was immunoSEQ multiplex PCR, while the TCRdb copy is restricted to in-frame clones and leaves out a portion. The sample includes 87,000 or so clones, roughly 90% of them seen just once. Sequenced material: peripheral blood, taken on day 0 of AZD1222 vaccination. Receptors were obtained from an adult in good health.

This chain connects TRBV5-8 to TRBJ1-1, with no clear D. Trimming stripped 0 bases from V and 0 bases from J, with 3 bases between. Germline assignment: CDR1 SGHTS and CDR2 YDEGEE. This CDR3 region has 13 residues. CDR3 amino acids: CASSLGLNTEAFF. The DNA of the CDR3 is TGTGCCAGCAGCTTGGGCCTGAACACTGAAGCTTTCTTT.

The rearrangement uses TRBV3-1 (or the pseudogene TRBV3-2) and TRBJ1-6, with D possibly matching TRBD1 (5 bases). Trimming stripped 4 bases from V and 5 bases from J, with 12 bases between. The germline V gene encodes CDR1 LGHDT and CDR2 YNNKEL (reference sequence). This CDR3 is built from 15 residues. The CDR3, as DNA: TGTGCCAGCAGCCCACCGGGACGGCATAATTCACCCCTCCACTTT. Its protein product is CASSPPGRHNSPLHF.

The gene calls are TRBV7-2 and TRBJ2-2; 7 nucleotides match TRBD2. In germline, CDR1 is SGHTA, CDR2 FQGNSA. The ends lost 3 bases at V and 0 bases at J; junction bases unmatched: 10. The CDR3 length is 18 residues. The chain's CDR3 is CASSLFAGVGSNTGELFF. The DNA of the CDR3 is TGTGCCAGCAGCTTGTTTGCGGGGGTAGGCTCGAACACCGGGGAGCTGTTTTTT.

The chain uses TRBV7-2 and TRBJ1-5; TRBD1 agrees at 8 bases. Germline trimming cut 3 bases from V and 7 bases from J; bases unmatched to any gene: 11. CDR1 and CDR2 (germline): SGHTA, FQGNSA. The CDR3 sequence is 16 residues long. CDR3 in DNA: TGTGCCAGCAGCTTCGACGGACAGGGCTTGGGGCAGCCCCAGCATTTT. It codes for CASSFDGQGLGQPQHF.

The V call is TRBV7-2, the J call TRBJ1-4; the D gene is possibly TRBD1 (5 bases). Trimming took 11 bases from V and 4 from J, leaving 11 bases between them. This CDR3 has 12 amino acids. Germline lookup yields CDR1 SGHTA and CDR2 FQGNSA. CDR3 amino acids: CASGGGNEKLFF. The CDR3 DNA sequence: TGTGCCTCGGGGGGAGGTAATGAAAAACTGTTTTTT.

The chain has TRBV4-3 and TRBJ2-1; 10 bases are a match to TRBD1. With V trimmed by 3 bases and J by 7 bases, 9 bases remained unmatched. In germline, CDR1 is LGHNA, CDR2 YSLEER. The CDR3 has 16 residues. DNA for the CDR3: TGCGCCAGCAGCCAGACCGGGACAGGGGTTACAAATGAGCAGTTCTTC. Translating gives CASSQTGTGVTNEQFF.

The CDR3 sequence: CASSVVASGGAGDTQYF. CDR3 DNA sequence: TGTGCCAGCAGCGTAGTGGCTAGCGGGGGGGCCGGAGATACGCAGTATTTT. The rearrangement joins TRBV9 to TRBJ2-3, with 12 nucleotides matching TRBD2. Trimming cost V 0 bases and J 5 bases; bases outside gene matches: 7. The germline V gene has CDR1 SGDLS and CDR2 YYNGEE. The CDR3 runs to 17 residues.

The chain carries TRBV6-5 and TRBJ1-5, with 7 bases identical to TRBD1. J gave up 4 bases and V 5 bases, and 5 bases lay outside the gene matches. The CDR3 is 14 residues long. Per germline, CDR1 MNHEY and CDR2 SVGAGI. DNA of the CDR3: TGTGCCAGCAGTCAACAGGGGTGGAATCAGCCCCAGCATTTT. Translating it yields CASSQQGWNQPQHF.

The chain links TRBV9 to TRBJ1-2; D not certain. V was clipped by 0 bases and J by 8 bases, with 8 bases between them. Germline CDR1 and CDR2: SGDLS and YYNGEE. This CDR3 is 12 amino acids long. The DNA for the CDR3 is TGTGCCAGCAGCGTAGGACACGGCGGCTACACCTTC. This translates into CASSVGHGGYTF.

The chain couples TRBV5-3 to TRBJ2-7; D possibly uses TRBD1 or TRBD2 (5 bases each). TRBV5-3 is an open reading frame whose function is uncertain. Trimming took 7 bases from V and 5 from J, leaving 16 bases between them. This CDR3 is 13 amino acids long. The CDR3, as DNA: TGTGCCAGAGAGGATGAGGGGTGGCACGAGCAGTACTTC. Residues: CAREDEGWHEQYF.

The chain is built from TRBV7-8 and TRBJ2-3; D remains ambiguous. The ends were cut back, 3 bases at V and 5 bases at J, with 9 bases in the middle. This CDR3 has 13 amino acids. The V gene's germline CDR1 is SGHVS and CDR2 FQNEAQ. The CDR3 loop reads CASSFPAVDTQYF. CDR3 nucleotides: TGTGCCAGCAGCTTCCCCGCCGTAGATACGCAGTATTTT. Looking up the rest from reference TRBV7-8 and TRBJ2-3 gives the full variable domain: GAGVSQSPRYKVAKRGQDVALRCDPISGHVSLFWYQQALGQGPEFLTYFQNEAQLDKSGLPSDRFFAERPEGSVSTLKIQRTQQEDSAVYLCASSFPAVDTQYFGPGTRLTVL.

CDR3 residues: CASSRERTGKNEQFF. The CDR3 DNA reads TGTGCCAGCTCACGGGAGCGGACAGGGAAAAATGAGCAGTTCTTC. V gene TRBV18 combines with J gene TRBJ2-1, with 8 positions matching TRBD1. This CDR3 comprises 15 residues. Germline lookup yields CDR1 KGHSH and CDR2 LQKENI. V trimming: 4 bases; J trimming: 7 bases; junction bases outside the gene matches: 9.

The genes are TRBV30 and TRBJ1-4, with no clear D. Germline values: CDR1 GTSNPN, CDR2 SVGIG (reference sequence). V dropped 1 base and J dropped 8 bases, with 20 bases sitting between them. CDR3 length: 16 residues. CDR3 in DNA: TGTGCCTGGAGTGCTTGGAGCCGGGCCCAAGGGGAAAAACTGTTTTTT. Translation: CAWSAWSRAQGEKLFF.

This sequence joins TRBV11-2 and TRBJ2-1, with 7 bases fitting TRBD2. V lost 2 bases and J lost 0; bases outside the gene matches: 1. Germline CDR1 is SGHAT and CDR2 is FQNNGV. The CDR3 extends over 15 amino acids. CDR3 in amino acids: CASSLTGGSYNEQFF. As DNA, the CDR3 is TGTGCCAGCAGCTTAACGGGGGGCTCCTACAATGAGCAGTTCTTC. The full variable domain, with the rest looked up from reference TRBV11-2 and TRBJ2-1, is EAGVAQSPRYKIIEKRQSVAFWCNPISGHATLYWYQQILGQGPKLLIQFQNNGVVDDSQLPKDRFSAERLKGVDSTLKIQPAKLEDSAVYLCASSLTGGSYNEQFFGPGTRLTVL.

The CDR3 bases are TGTGCCAGCACCCCCCGTGAAGGCGGAAAAGAGACCCAGTACTTC. It specifies CASTPREGGKETQYF. This chain joins TRBV11-1 and TRBJ2-5; D is uncertain. The CDR3 runs to 15 residues. CDR1 and CDR2 from the germline V gene are SGHAT and FQDESV (reference sequence). Trimming left V 7 bases short and J 3 bases short, with 18 bases between. Variable domain in full (rest from reference TRBV11-1 and TRBJ2-5): EAEVAQSPRYKITEKSQAVAFWCDPISGHATLYWYRQILGQGPELLVQFQDESVVDDSQLPKDRFSAERLKGVDSTLKIQPAELGDSAMYLCASTPREGGKETQYFGPGTRLLVL.

The rearrangement joins TRBV7-6 to TRBJ1-2; 9 positions match TRBD1. CDR3 size: 15 residues. Germline values: CDR1 SGHVS, CDR2 FNYEAQ. Trimming removed 2 bases from V and 4 bases from J; junction bases left unmatched: 5. CDR3 in amino acids: CASSLRQGGPYGYTF. The CDR3 nucleotides read TGTGCCAGCAGCTTAAGACAGGGGGGGCCCTATGGCTACACCTTC.

The chain has TRBV11-3 and TRBJ1-6; TRBD1 aligns across 8 bases. Losses at the gene ends were 0 bases for V and 8 bases for J; bases not matched to a gene: 3. The CDR3 has 15 amino acids. The germline V gene encodes CDR1 SGHNT and CDR2 YENEEA. This chain's CDR3 is CASSLDTGGDSPLHF. The CDR3 DNA follows: TGTGCCAGCAGCTTAGATACAGGGGGAGATTCACCCCTCCACTTT. Full variable domain (rest looked up from reference TRBV11-3 and TRBJ1-6): EAGVVQSPRYKIIEKKQPVAFWCNPISGHNTLYWYLQNLGQGPELLIRYENEEAVDDSQLPKDRFSAERLKGVDSTLKIQPAELGDSAVYLCASSLDTGGDSPLHFGNGTRLTVT.

The V gene is TRBV6-5, the J gene TRBJ1-4; 10 nucleotides align to TRBD1. The CDR3 runs 14 residues. Germline V gene sequence: CDR1 MNHEY, CDR2 SVGAGI. The J segment lost 8 bases and the V segment lost 3 bases, leaving 3 bases of the junction unmatched. DNA for the CDR3: TGTGCCAGCAGTTATGACAGGGGGCGGGAAAAACTGTTTTTT. Translating gives CASSYDRGREKLFF.

This sequence joins TRBV6-2 or TRBV6-3 and TRBJ2-5; D is uncertain. Germline assignment: CDR1 MNHEY and CDR2 SVGEGT. This CDR3 is built from 13 residues. Deletions cut 2 bases from V and 4 bases from J, with 8 bases between. The CDR3 sequence: CASSYANRETQYF. DNA for the CDR3: TGTGCCAGCAGTTACGCCAACAGAGAGACCCAGTACTTC.

The chain employs TRBV7-3 and TRBJ2-5; 14 bases are a match to TRBD2. Germline assignment: CDR1 SGHTA and CDR2 FQGTGA. The CDR3 spans 16 residues. V was clipped by 6 bases and J by 1 base; unmatched bases: 4. The CDR3 protein is CASSPGLAGGQETQYF. CDR3 coding DNA: TGTGCCAGCAGTCCCGGACTAGCGGGGGGCCAAGAGACCCAGTACTTC.

The chain combines TRBV27 with TRBJ2-5; TRBD2 aligns across 8 bases. The germline CDR1 and CDR2 sequences are MNHEY and SMNVEV (reference sequence). The CDR3 sequence is 14 residues long. J gave up 1 base and V 5 bases, and 3 bases lay outside the gene matches. In nucleotides, the CDR3 is TGTGCCAGCAGTATCCTAGCGGGCCAAGAGACCCAGTACTTC. This gives the protein CASSILAGQETQYF.

The chain is built from TRBV28 and TRBJ1-2; 11 bases line up with TRBD1. CDR1 MDHEN and CDR2 SYDVKM come from the germline V gene. Unmatched junction bases numbered 3, after V lost 3 bases and J lost 3 bases. This CDR3 is built from 15 residues. As DNA, the CDR3 is TGTGCCAGCAGTTTCGGGGACAGGGGGGACTATGGCTACACCTTC. Translated: CASSFGDRGDYGYTF.

This sequence joins TRBV6-5 and TRBJ1-2; D remains ambiguous. The V and J ends lost 6 bases and 4 bases respectively, with 12 bases between them. The CDR3 totals 13 residues. Germline V gene sequence: CDR1 MNHEY, CDR2 SVGAGI. This CDR3 reads CASSDSGSYGYTF. For the CDR3, the DNA is TGTGCCAGCAGCGATTCCGGCAGCTATGGCTACACCTTC.

The gene calls are TRBV7-9 and TRBJ2-7; 8 positions match TRBD2. V trimming: 5 bases; J trimming: 5 bases; junction bases outside the gene matches: 2. From germline, CDR1 is SEHNR and CDR2 FQNEAQ (reference sequence). The CDR3 totals 12 residues. CDR3: CASSPGRDEQYF. DNA for the CDR3: TGTGCCAGCAGCCCCGGGAGGGACGAGCAGTACTTC.

This clone was counted once. The chain uses TRBV11-2 and TRBJ2-1; D gene uncertain. The CDR3 has 17 amino acids. CDR1 and CDR2 from the germline V gene are SGHAT and FQNNGV. Trimming took off 1 base at V and 1 base at J, with 14 bases between the two ends. The CDR3 DNA follows: TGTGCCAGCAGCTTAGGAGAGTGGGGTCGGTCCTACAATGAGCAGTTCTTC. Translated: CASSLGEWGRSYNEQFF.

J is TRBJ2-1 and V is TRBV5-5; weak D call: TRBD2 (6 bases). The germline V gene has CDR1 SGHKS and CDR2 YYEKEE (reference sequence). There are 12 residues in the CDR3. Deletions cut 4 bases from V and 7 bases from J, with 9 bases between. The CDR3 is CASSPGLNEQFF. The CDR3 nucleotides read TGTGCCAGCAGCCCGGGACTTAATGAGCAGTTCTTC.

In nucleotides, the CDR3 is TGTGCCAGCAGCCGATCGACCGGGGAGCTGTTTTTT. Translating gives CASSRSTGELFF. The chain has TRBV11-3 and TRBJ2-2; D is unresolved. CDR1 is SGHNT and CDR2 is YENEEA in the germline V gene. The V end was cut by 5 bases, the J end by 5 bases, with 6 bases between. This CDR3 has 12 amino acids.

This chain uses TRBV18 with TRBJ1-2; D uncertain. V shed 2 bases and J shed 1 base, with 14 bases lying between them. This CDR3 comprises 16 residues. Germline V lookup: CDR1 KGHSH, CDR2 LQKENI. The DNA for the CDR3 is TGTGCCAGCTCACCAGAGGGCCCATTGCTTAACTATGGCTACACCTTC. Protein sequence: CASSPEGPLLNYGYTF.

The chain recombines TRBV18 with TRBJ1-5; 7 bases match TRBD1. V lost 6 bases and J lost 2; bases outside the gene matches: 4. CDR1 KGHSH and CDR2 LQKENI come from the germline V gene. This CDR3 contains 14 residues. The CDR3 here is CASSYTGGNQPQHF. CDR3 in DNA: TGTGCCAGCTCGTATACAGGGGGCAATCAGCCCCAGCATTTT.

This chain joins TRBV14 and TRBJ1-4; the D is unclear. The CDR3 covers 15 residues. The V gene lost 4 bases and the J gene lost 0 bases, with 9 bases spanning the gap. Germline CDR1 is SGHDN and CDR2 is FVKESK. CDR3 loop: CASSLQRTTNEKLFF. The DNA for the CDR3 is TGTGCCAGCAGCCTCCAACGAACAACTAATGAAAAACTGTTTTTT.

The V gene is TRBV7-3, the J gene TRBJ2-5; D may be TRBD1 (5 bases). V was cut by 8 bases and J by 3 bases, with 13 bases left in between. Germline CDR1 is SGHTA and CDR2 is FQGTGA. This CDR3 region has 13 residues. CDR3 DNA sequence: TGTGCCAGCGGACGACAGTCTGAAGAGACCCAGTACTTC. This encodes CASGRQSEETQYF. The whole variable domain, filled in from reference TRBV7-3 and TRBJ2-5, reads GAGVSQTPSNKVTEKGKYVELRCDPISGHTALYWYRQSLGQGPEFLIYFQGTGAADDSGLPNDRFFAVRPEGSVSTLKIQRTERGDSAVYLCASGRQSEETQYFGPGTRLLVL.

The chain employs TRBV6-5 and TRBJ2-1; D possibly uses TRBD1 or TRBD2 (5 bases each). CDR3 length: 14 residues. V lost 7 bases and J lost 9, with 19 bases in between. Germline values: CDR1 MNHEY, CDR2 SVGAGI. DNA of the CDR3: TGTGCCAGCAACCGGGGCAGAGACCCGGGTGAGCAGTTCTTC. This translates into CASNRGRDPGEQFF.